Listed below are T cell receptor beta chains from one sample, sequenced in a study of PD-1 blockade in classical Hodgkin lymphoma. The assay was immunoSEQ multiplex PCR, and TCRdb's table has in-frame clones only and misses some. The sample holds roughly 7,000 clones; roughly four fifths are singletons and the top ten take about 43%. The starting material was peripheral blood mononuclear cells (PBMCs), obtained before the second cycle of nivolumab. The receptors were sampled from a human donor with classical Hodgkin lymphoma. CDR3s include the opening cysteine and the closing phenylalanine or tryptophan. The D gene is left open where the match is weak. Clone size is not always given. Where it is, it says once, few, many or a class for expanded clones.

TRBJ2-2 TRBV29-1 NA few TGCAGCGTTTCGACCACCGGGGAGCTGTTTTTT CSVSTTGELFF
TRBJ2-2 TRBV9 NA NA TGTGCCAGCAGCCTCGGTTTTACCGGGGAGCTGTTTTTT CASSLGFTGELFF
TRBJ2-2 TRBV11-2 TRBD2 few TGTGCCAGCAGCCTCGGGGGACTAGCTGGGACCGGGGAGCTGTTTTTT CASSLGGLAGTGELFF
TRBJ2-3 TRBV6-1 TRBD1 NA TGTGCCAGCAGTGAATGGGGGCCGGGACAGGGGCTGGGTACGCAGTATTTT CASSEWGPGQGLGTQYF
TRBJ2-7 TRBV15 NA NA TGTGCCACCAGCAGAGATAGGGGCTCCCTCGAGCAGTACTTC CATSRDRGSLEQYF
TRBJ2-2 TRBV9 NA NA TGTGCCAGCAGCGCGCGGGACGCCGGGGAGCTGTTTTTT CASSARDAGELFF
TRBJ1-4 TRBV15 NA NA TGTGCCACCAGCAGCGGGGGTAATGAAAAACTGTTTTTT CATSSGGNEKLFF
TRBJ2-2 TRBV4-3 TRBD1 once TGCGCCAGCAGCCCAAGACAGGGGATCACCGGGGAGCTGTTTTTT CASSPRQGITGELFF
TRBJ1-4 TRBV7-2 NA few TGTGCCAGCAGCCTTCTCCGGGACAAACTGTTTTTT CASSLLRDKLFF
TRBJ1-2 TRBV9 TRBD1 NA TGTGCCAGCAGGGGGGGGACAGCCGACTATGGCTACACCTTC CASRGGTADYGYTF
TRBJ2-7 TRBV19 NA NA TGTGCCAGTAGTATTACCAGGGCGGGATTTTCCTACGAGCAGTACTTC CASSITRAGFSYEQYF